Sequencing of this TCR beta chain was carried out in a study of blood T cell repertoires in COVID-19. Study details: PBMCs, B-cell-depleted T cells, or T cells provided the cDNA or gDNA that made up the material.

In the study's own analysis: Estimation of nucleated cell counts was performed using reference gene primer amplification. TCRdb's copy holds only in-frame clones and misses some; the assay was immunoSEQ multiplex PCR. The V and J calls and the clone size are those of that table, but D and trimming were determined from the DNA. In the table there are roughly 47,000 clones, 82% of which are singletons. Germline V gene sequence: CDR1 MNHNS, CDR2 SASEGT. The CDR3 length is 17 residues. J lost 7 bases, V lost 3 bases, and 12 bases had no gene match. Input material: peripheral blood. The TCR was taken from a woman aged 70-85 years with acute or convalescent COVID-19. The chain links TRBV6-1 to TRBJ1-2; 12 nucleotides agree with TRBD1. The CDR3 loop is CASSDAGTGGRRVGYTF. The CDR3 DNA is TGTGCCAGCAGTGACGCCGGGACAGGGGGCCGCCGCGTTGGCTACACCTTC.